This TCR beta chain was identified in a study of response to subunit inactivated influenza vaccine. Study conclusions and caveats: The authors offered the suggestion that each seasonal influenza vaccination recruits few new T cells.

CDR1 LGHNA and CDR2 YNFKEQ come from the germline V gene. Trimming removed 1 base from V and 6 bases from J; junction bases left unmatched: 6. The CDR3 totals 15 residues. TCRdb processed the RT-PCR reads anew with MiXCR; each CDR3 protein has one entry. The sample has over 750,000 distinct CDR3 sequences; 21% are singletons. Regarding this clonotype: Its antigen is as yet unknown.

The V and J genes are TRBV4-2 and TRBJ1-5; 7 bases align to TRBD1. The sequencing used PBMCs from blood, collected 4 to 6 days after vaccination. This TCR derives from a man aged 50 or older who received an inactivated influenza vaccine. The CDR3 DNA reads as TGTGCCAGCAGCCAAGTGGTTAGGGGGCCTCAGCCCCAGCATTTT. Protein: CASSQVVRGPQPQHF.